Below, 23 T cell receptor beta chains from the same sample are listed, as sequenced in a study of T cells after posttransplantation cyclophosphamide. Control samples came 1 year after myeloablative marrow transplants with methotrexate plus calcineurin inhibitor. Assay used: immunoSEQ multiplex PCR; TCRdb lists only in-frame clones, some missing. Counted here are roughly 14,000 clones, around 82% occurring once; the ten biggest clones make up more than 5%. This sample comprised PBMCs, obtained approximately 370 days after allogeneic stem cell transplant with calcineurin inhibitor and methotrexate. These receptors were obtained from a male patient in his late teens or twenties who received an allogeneic stem cell transplant from a related donor, was CMV-positive, and had no GVHD. Some T cells may have originated in the graft donor.

The chain combines TRBV5-1 with TRBJ2-1, with D tentatively TRBD1 (7 bases). The CDR3 length is 15 residues. Per germline, CDR1 SGHRS and CDR2 YFSETQ. The ends were cut back, 0 bases at V and 9 bases at J, with 16 bases in the middle. CDR3 nucleotide sequence: TGCGCCAGCAGCTTGGTGCAGGGGGGAAACAGTGAGCAGTTCTTC. As protein: CASSLVQGGNSEQFF. The variable domain in full, with the rest retrieved from reference TRBV5-1 and TRBJ2-1, is KAGVTQTPRYLIKTRGQQVTLSCSPISGHRSVSWYQQTPGQGLQFLFEYFSETQRNKGNFPGRFSGRQFSNSRSEMNVSTLELGDSALYLCASSLVQGGNSEQFFGPGTRLTVL.

The table lists this clone with a few counts. The V call is TRBV6-1, the J call TRBJ1-5, with D perhaps matching TRBD1 (5 bases). Germline CDR1 reads MNHNS; CDR2 reads SASEGT. The ends were cut back, 3 bases at V and 6 bases at J, with 12 bases in the middle. The length of the CDR3 is 14 residues. DNA of the CDR3: TGTGCCAGCAGTGAGTTCCAGGGAGGTCAGCCCCAGCATTTT. Protein sequence: CASSEFQGGQPQHF.

The chain carries TRBV29-1 and TRBJ1-1, with D possibly being TRBD1 (5 bases). Germline values: CDR1 SQVTM, CDR2 ANQGSEA. The CDR3 consists of 11 residues. With 6 bases removed from V and 8 bases from J, the gap between germline ends came to 13 bases. This CDR3 is CSVPRGKEAFF. CDR3 DNA sequence: TGCAGCGTCCCTAGGGGAAAAGAAGCTTTCTTT. Combining the CDR3 with reference TRBV29-1 and TRBJ1-1 gives the whole variable domain SAVISQKPSRDICQRGTSLTIQCQVDSQVTMMFWYRQQPGQSLTLIATANQGSEATYESGFVIDKFPISRPNLTFSTLTVSNMSPEDSSIYLCSVPRGKEAFFGQGTRLTVV.

V usage is TRBV5-3 and J usage is TRBJ2-7; a weak D match, TRBD2 (6 bases). TRBV5-3 is recorded as an ORF, its role being uncertain. This CDR3 is 13 amino acids long. The V and J ends lost 0 bases and 5 bases respectively, with 9 bases between them. The CDR3: CARSLAGGDEQYF. The CDR3 nucleotides are TGTGCCAGAAGCTTGGCCGGAGGGGACGAGCAGTACTTC.

The sample holds one count of this clone. V gene TRBV15 combines with J gene TRBJ2-3; D may be TRBD1 (6 bases). Germline V gene sequence: CDR1 LNHNV, CDR2 YYDKDF (reference sequence). V shed 6 bases and J shed 2 bases, with 15 bases lying between them. CDR3 length equals 15 residues. The CDR3 DNA reads as TGTGCCACCAGTCAGGGGTCCCATCCCACAGATACGCAGTATTTT. As protein: CATSQGSHPTDTQYF.

The chain couples TRBV7-2 to TRBJ2-3, with D possibly being TRBD2 (5 bases). The germline V and J ends were trimmed by 8 bases and 0 bases, with 15 bases remaining between them. From germline, CDR1 is SGHTA and CDR2 FQGNSA. The CDR3 runs to 15 residues. CDR3 region: CASRASSTSTDTQYF. In DNA form, the CDR3 reads TGTGCCAGCCGAGCTAGCAGTACTAGCACAGATACGCAGTATTTT.

In this sample, this clone turned up a few times. The V gene is TRBV28, the J gene TRBJ2-7; D not certain. The length of the CDR3 is 14 residues. Between the trimmed V and J ends, which lost 2 bases and 2 bases, there was a span of 10 bases. Germline CDR1 reads MDHEN; CDR2 reads SYDVKM. The CDR3 coding sequence is TGTGCCAGCAGTTTAAGGCTAGATGCCTACGAGCAGTACTTC. It yields the protein CASSLRLDAYEQYF.

V and J are TRBV30 and TRBJ1-6, with 7 bases aligning to TRBD1. Trimming took 3 bases from V and 0 from J; bases not matched to a gene: 2. This CDR3 is built from 15 residues. Germline values: CDR1 GTSNPN, CDR2 SVGIG (reference sequence). In DNA form, the CDR3 reads TGTGCCTGGAGACAGGGGAGCTCCTATAATTCACCCCTCCACTTT. It is translated as CAWRQGSSYNSPLHF.

The chain links TRBV6-4 to TRBJ2-1; D may be TRBD1 (5 bases). Trimming pared 0 bases from V and 6 bases from J, leaving 12 bases between. Germline CDR1 and CDR2: MRHNA and SNTAGT. This CDR3 has 15 residues. CDR3 region: CASSDSRQTVNEQFF. The CDR3 nucleotides read TGTGCCAGCAGTGACTCGAGACAGACGGTCAATGAGCAGTTCTTC.

Concerning this clone itself: The junction does not match germline at one end; this may be a read error. The chain combines TRBV18 with TRBJ2-1; tentative D call: TRBD2 (6 bases). Germline assignment: CDR1 KGHSH and CDR2 LQKENI. The CDR3 extends over 16 amino acids. The CDR3 sequence is CASSPRAGLRYSEQFF. Written as DNA, the CDR3 is TGTGCCAGCTCACCACGGGCGGGGCTACGCTACAGTGAGCAGTTCTTC.

This clone is large (0.1 to 1%). V and J are TRBV19 and TRBJ1-5; D gene ambiguous. V lost 0 bases, J lost 3 bases, and 9 bases lay in between. Germline loops: CDR1 LNHDA, CDR2 SQIVND (reference sequence). This CDR3 is 15 amino acids long. The CDR3 DNA reads TGTGCCAGTAGTATAGAACAGCTCTCCAATCAGCCCCAGCATTTT. It codes for CASSIEQLSNQPQHF.

This clone showed up just once. The gene calls are TRBV5-1 and TRBJ2-7; tentative D call: TRBD2 (5 bases). The germline gives CDR1 SGHRS, CDR2 YFSETQ. Deletions cut 4 bases from V and 0 bases from J, with 11 bases between. CDR3 length: 14 residues. The CDR3 coding sequence is TGCGCCAGCAGCCCCTCGGGGTCCTCCTACGAGCAGTACTTC. It is translated as CASSPSGSSYEQYF.

This chain connects TRBV28 to TRBJ2-5; a weak D match, TRBD1 (6 bases). Germline V lookup: CDR1 MDHEN, CDR2 SYDVKM. V lost 5 bases and J lost 1, with 17 bases in between. This CDR3 is built from 16 residues. CDR3 in DNA: TGTGCCAGCAGTCCTCAGCCGGACAGTCCCCAAGAGACCCAGTACTTC. The encoded protein is CASSPQPDSPQETQYF.

The J gene is TRBJ2-1, the V gene TRBV15, with 9 positions matching TRBD2. This CDR3 is built from 14 residues. V shed 9 bases and J 1 base; nucleotides not matched to a gene: 4. Germline CDR1 LNHNV, CDR2 YYDKDF (reference sequence). The CDR3 reads CATVAGESYNEQFF. CDR3 sequence (DNA): TGTGCCACGGTAGCGGGAGAGTCCTACAATGAGCAGTTCTTC.

This chain links TRBV10-2 with TRBJ2-1; 9 bases fit TRBD2. V was clipped by 4 bases and J by 1 base; unmatched bases: 11. The CDR3 is made up of 18 amino acids. CDR1 and CDR2 from the germline V gene are WSHSY and SAAADI. CDR3 sequence: CASSGAGGLLDSYNEQFF. The DNA of the CDR3 is TGCGCCAGCAGTGGGGCGGGAGGGCTACTCGATTCCTACAATGAGCAGTTCTTC.

This clone was seen only once. The chain employs TRBV7-6 and TRBJ2-5; tentative D call: TRBD2 (6 bases). This CDR3 has 13 residues. V dropped 5 bases and J dropped 4 bases, with 11 bases sitting between them. Germline CDR1 SGHVS, CDR2 FNYEAQ. The CDR3 DNA is TGTGCCAGCAGCACCGGGACTGTAGAGACCCAGTACTTC. This sequence encodes CASSTGTVETQYF.

Turning to this clone: A read error may account for a junction end that differs from germline. The rearrangement joins TRBV4-3 to TRBJ2-1; unclear D gene. From germline, CDR1 is LGHNA and CDR2 YSLEER. The CDR3 sequence is 16 residues long. The CDR3 nucleotides read TGCGCCAGCAGCCAAGACGATACCCAGTATTACAGTGAGCAGTTCTTC. Its translation is CASSQDDTQYYSEQFF.

The chain couples TRBV11-3 to TRBJ2-1; TRBD2 agrees at 9 bases. The V and J ends lost 6 bases and 5 bases, in that order; junction bases with no gene match: 5. This CDR3 is built from 14 residues. Germline CDR1 and CDR2: SGHNT and YENEEA. The CDR3 DNA reads as TGTGCCAGCAGTCGGAGACTAGCGGACAATGAGCAGTTCTTC. Translating gives CASSRRLADNEQFF.

The rearrangement uses TRBV4-2 and TRBJ1-2; 7 bases map to TRBD1. This CDR3 contains 14 residues. In germline, CDR1 is LGHNA, CDR2 YNFKEQ. Trimming cost V 5 bases and J 6 bases; bases outside gene matches: 9. The CDR3 spells CASSLGRGRDGYTF. The DNA of the CDR3 is TGTGCCAGCAGCTTGGGTAGGGGGCGGGATGGCTACACCTTC.

The chain employs TRBV7-2 and TRBJ1-5; a weak D match, TRBD1 (5 bases). Germline V lookup: CDR1 SGHTA, CDR2 FQGNSA. The CDR3 contains 16 residues. The ends were cut back, 5 bases at V and 2 bases at J, with 16 bases in the middle. CDR3 DNA: TGTGCCAGCAGCCCCACAGCGGGGGTGGGCAATCAGCCCCAGCATTTT. Its protein product is CASSPTAGVGNQPQHF.

J is TRBJ1-5 and V is TRBV10-2; D is uncertain. Germline V CDR1 and CDR2: WSHSY, SAAADI. This CDR3 spans 16 amino acids. The V and J ends lost 0 bases and 3 bases respectively, with 12 bases between them. CDR3 DNA: TGCGCCAGCAGTGAGTCGGGAGATAAATACAATCAGCCCCAGCATTTT. Its protein product is CASSESGDKYNQPQHF.

The chain is built from TRBV7-2 and TRBJ2-1; the match to TRBD2 covers 7 bases. Per the germline V gene, CDR1 is SGHTA and CDR2 is FQGNSA. V gave up 7 bases and J gave up 4 bases; unmatched junction bases: 10. This CDR3 spans 15 amino acids. The CDR3 loop reads CASTRSGEFYNEQFF. For the CDR3, the DNA is TGTGCCAGCACCAGGAGCGGGGAATTTTACAATGAGCAGTTCTTC.

With respect to this clone: One end of the junction is discordant with germline, which a read error may explain. The genes are TRBV5-1 and TRBJ2-1, with D unresolved. The CDR3 consists of 14 residues. Germline CDR1 SGHRS, CDR2 YFSETQ. The CDR3 here is CASSMTNSYSEQFF. CDR3 coding DNA: TGCGCCAGCAGCATGACAAATTCCTACAGTGAGCAGTTCTTC.